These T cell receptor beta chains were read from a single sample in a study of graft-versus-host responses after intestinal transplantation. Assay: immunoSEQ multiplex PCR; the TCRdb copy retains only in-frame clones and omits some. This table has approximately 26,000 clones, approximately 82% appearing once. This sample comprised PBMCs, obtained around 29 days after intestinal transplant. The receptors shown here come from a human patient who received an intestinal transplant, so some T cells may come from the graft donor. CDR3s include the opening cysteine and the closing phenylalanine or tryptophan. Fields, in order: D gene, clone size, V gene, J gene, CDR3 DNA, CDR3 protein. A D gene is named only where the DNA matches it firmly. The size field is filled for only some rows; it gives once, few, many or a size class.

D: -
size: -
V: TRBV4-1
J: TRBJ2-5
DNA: TGCGCCAGCAGCCAGTGGAGGGATGGGTTTGAAGAGACCCAGTACTTC
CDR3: CASSQWRDGFEETQYF

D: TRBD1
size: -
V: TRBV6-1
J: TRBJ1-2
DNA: TGTGCCAGCAGTGAAGTGGGACAGATTAACTATGGCTACACCTTC
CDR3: CASSEVGQINYGYTF

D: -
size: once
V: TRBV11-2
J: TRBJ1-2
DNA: TGTGCCAGCAGCTTAGAATGGCTGAGTGGCTACACCTTC
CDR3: CASSLEWLSGYTF

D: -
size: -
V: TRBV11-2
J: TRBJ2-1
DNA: TGTGCCAGCAGCCCGGGACTCGATCATAATGAGCAGTTCTTC
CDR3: CASSPGLDHNEQFF

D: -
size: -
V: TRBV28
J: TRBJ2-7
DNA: TGTGCCAGCACCTACAGGGTAGGCTACGAGCAGTACTTC
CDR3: CASTYRVGYEQYF

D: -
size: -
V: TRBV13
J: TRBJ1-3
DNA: TGTGCCAGCAGGGATGCTGGAAACACCATATATTTT
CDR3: CASRDAGNTIYF

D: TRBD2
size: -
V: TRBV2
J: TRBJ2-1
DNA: TGTGCCAGCAGGATAACGGGGGGAGCCGCCAATGAGCAGTTCTTC
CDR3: CASRITGGAANEQFF

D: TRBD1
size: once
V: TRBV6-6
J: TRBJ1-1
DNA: TGTGCCAGCAGTTATTGGACAGGGGGGACTGAAGCTTTCTTT
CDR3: CASSYWTGGTEAFF

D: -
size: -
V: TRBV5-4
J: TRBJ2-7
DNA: TGTGCCAGCAGCGGGGACCTGGGGTCCTACGAGCAGTACTTC
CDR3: CASSGDLGSYEQYF

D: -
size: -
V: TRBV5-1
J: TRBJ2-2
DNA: TGCGCCAGCAGACTAGCCGTTAACACCGGGGAGCTGTTTTTT
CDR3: CASRLAVNTGELFF

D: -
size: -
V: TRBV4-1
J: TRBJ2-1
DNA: TGCGCCAGCAGCCAAGTTTATGGGGGGCAGCACAATGAGCAGTTCTTC
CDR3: CASSQVYGGQHNEQFF

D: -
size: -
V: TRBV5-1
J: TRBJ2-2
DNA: TGCGCCAGCAGCTTGGCAGGCGCCAGCACCGGGGAGCTGTTTTTT
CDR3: CASSLAGASTGELFF

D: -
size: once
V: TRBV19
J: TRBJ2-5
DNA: TGTGCCAGTGGGGAGACTGAGGGCCAGACCCAGTACTTC
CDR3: CASGETEGQTQYF

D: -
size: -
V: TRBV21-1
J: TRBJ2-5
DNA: TGTGCCAGCAGCAAGTCGAGGCAAGAGACCCAGTACTTC
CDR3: CASSKSRQETQYF

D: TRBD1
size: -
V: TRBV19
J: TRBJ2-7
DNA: TGTGCCAGTAGTATCGCGACAGGGGGCTTTAGGGAGCAGTACTTC
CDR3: CASSIATGGFREQYF

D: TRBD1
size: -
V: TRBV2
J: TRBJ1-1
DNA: TGTGCCAGCAGCTCGGGACAGAGGGCAAGAAACACTGAAGCTTTCTTT
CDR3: CASSSGQRARNTEAFF

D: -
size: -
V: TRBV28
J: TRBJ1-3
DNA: TGTGCCAGCAGTATCCAGGGAACTGGAAACACCATATATTTT
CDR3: CASSIQGTGNTIYF

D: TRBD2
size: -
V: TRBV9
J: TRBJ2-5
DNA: TGTGCCAGCAGCGTAGGGGGCGGGAGAGCGGAGACCCAGTACTTC
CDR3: CASSVGGGRAETQYF

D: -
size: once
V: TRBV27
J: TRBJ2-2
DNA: TGTGCCAGCAGTTTATTTAACCCGGCGGGCACCGGGGAGCTGTTTTTT
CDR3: CASSLFNPAGTGELFF

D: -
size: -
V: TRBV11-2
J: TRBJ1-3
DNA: TGTGCCAGCAGCTTAGCACGGTACTCTGGAAACACCATATATTTT
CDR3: CASSLARYSGNTIYF

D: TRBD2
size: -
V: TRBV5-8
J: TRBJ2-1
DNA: TGTGCCAGCAGCTTTGCCGGGACTAGCGGGAGGAATGAGCAGTTCTTC
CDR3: CASSFAGTSGRNEQFF

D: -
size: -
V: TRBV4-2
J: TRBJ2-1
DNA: TGTGCCAGCAGCCCGGCGTTCAATGAGCAGTTCTTC
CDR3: CASSPAFNEQFF

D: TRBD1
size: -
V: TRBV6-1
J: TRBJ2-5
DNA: TGTGCCAGCAGTGACCGGGGACAGGGATCCGGAGAGACCCAGTACTTC
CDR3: CASSDRGQGSGETQYF

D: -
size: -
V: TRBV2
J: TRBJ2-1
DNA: TGTGCCAGCAGTTCGGGCGGATTATCCTACAATGAGCAGTTCTTC
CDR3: CASSSGGLSYNEQFF

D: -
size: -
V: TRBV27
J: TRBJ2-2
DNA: TGTGCCAGCAGTTCAACTCAGGACGGCCCTTCCGGGGAGCTGTTTTTT
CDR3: CASSSTQDGPSGELFF

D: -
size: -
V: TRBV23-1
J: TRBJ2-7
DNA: TGCGCCAGCAGTCCCGGGACAAACTCCTACGAGCAGTACTTC
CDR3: CASSPGTNSYEQYF

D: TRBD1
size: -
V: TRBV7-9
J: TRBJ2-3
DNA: TGTGCCAGCAGCCGCGGCAGGGTCCGGGACAGCTCAGATACGCAGTATTTT
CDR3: CASSRGRVRDSSDTQYF

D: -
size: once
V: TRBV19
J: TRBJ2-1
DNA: TGTGCCAGTAGTATAGGTGGGGTCAATGAGCAGTTCTTC
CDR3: CASSIGGVNEQFF

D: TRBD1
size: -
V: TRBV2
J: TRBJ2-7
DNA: TGTGCCAGCAGTGAGGGGACAGGCCTTAGCTCCTACGAGCAGTACTTC
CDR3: CASSEGTGLSSYEQYF